This TCR beta chain was obtained from a study of shared clonotypes between healthy human individuals (dated by TCRdb to the early 2020s). Background on the whole study: The cohort comprised a couple of women and three men aged 18 to 49 years. Per donor, three plates each were used for CD4 naive and CD4 memory, two for CD8 naive, and one for CD8 memory. To estimate repertoire size and how much clonotypes are shared between individuals, the study performed deep sequencing of blood TCR repertoires from five healthy adults. To increase sequencing depth and limit assay-specific biases, different laboratories used diverse techniques to prepare libraries and sequence TCR repertoires. Each donor's leukapheresis produced roughly between about 0.85 and 10 billion PBMCs. The paper's findings and limits, for the study overall: Rarefaction of sorted-subset datasets indicated incomplete sequencing despite the large sequencing depth. Naive subsets generally had larger estimated clonotype richness than memory subsets. The small number of donors limited the genetic and exposure-history diversity represented. Pairwise subsampling led to the expectation that sequencing depth would affect the degree of clonotype sharing among donors. Sampling was limited to blood, and TCR repertoires in tissue likely differ from TCR repertoires in blood. When a few donors were compared, the shared fraction of clonotypes was roughly 4.8% for naive CD4, around 3.6% for naive CD8, 2% to 2.5% for memory CD4, and approximately 0.4% for memory CD8. Compared with non-shared clonotypes, clonotypes shared by all four sorted-subset donors had higher generation probabilities.

Using the deep immunoSEQ assay, multiplex PCR amplified TCR CDR3 regions from genomic DNA. Extracted genomic DNA from each cell subset was spread evenly across all wells of several immunoSEQ 96-well plates, with each plate serving as a replicate. For sorted subsets, each replicate PCR was loaded with about 200 ng genomic DNA, equivalent to 30,000 or so T cell genomes. Purified libraries were quantified with a Qubit 3.0 fluorometer, sized on a Bioanalyzer 2100, and re-quantified with the KAPA Library Quantification kit. A separate single-read 150-cycle Illumina NextSeq 550 flow cell was used to sequence each immunoSEQ 96-well plate. The authors' pipeline ran thus. The immunoSEQ output contained only junctional sequences without quality scores, so filtering could not match that applied to full-length reads. Sequences were annotated with PyIR, a Python wrapper for IgBLAST v1.9, and V/J genes and CDR3 were assigned using IMGT germline references. Reads with weak V/J assignments (E-value above 1e-6), missing CDR3, stop codons, out-of-frame junctions, or ambiguous translated residues were removed. V3J clonotypes were defined as sequences sharing an identical inferred V gene, J gene, and CDR3 amino acid sequence. The percentage overlap between two repertoires was calculated by dividing the number of shared unique clonotypes by the size of the smaller repertoire. Three approaches were used to assess repertoire richness: RTK rarefaction, the Chao1 estimator, and Recon v2.1 estimates of unobserved clonotypes. For all TCRbeta clonotypes obtained by the gDNA method from a few donors, generation probabilities were computed with OLGA. Entries here come from immuneACCESS through TCRdb and include only in-frame sequences with V and J called. Some clones fail to appear in such tables; in the studies checked, an unresolved V gene covers under half of the shortfall, and the cause of the remainder is unknown. V and J calls and clone size follow that table, whereas D and trimming were derived from the DNA. The sample contains about 2 million clones, 95% of them found a single time. 0.1% to 0.15% of the sample belongs to the ten largest clones.

For CDR1 and CDR2, the germline V gene lists MNHEY and SVGAGI. CDR3 length: 14 amino acids, cysteine to phenylalanine. Only the CDR3 DNA is retained, 42 bases long and in frame from the first base. V lost 6 bases and J lost 1 base; the stretch between them is 12 bases long. Healthy HIV-negative adults with no recently reported acute infections or vaccinations were included as donors. Every donor was a Caucasian adult residing in Nashville, Tennessee, USA. CD4+ T cells were enriched through magnetic negative selection, after which naive cells were positively selected on CD45RA and the remaining negative fraction served as the memory subset. Blood was obtained by leukapheresis, after which PBMCs were separated by Ficoll-Histopaque density gradient centrifugation and cryopreserved in liquid nitrogen vapor phase. Purity and quantity of every magnetically sorted T cell population were checked by analytical flow cytometry. From each sorted fraction, genomic DNA was isolated and quantified by UV absorbance on a Nanodrop 2000c.

In the case of this clone: No cognate antigen has been identified for it. One base away there is no much larger clone; base qualities are not given.

The chain uses TRBV6-5 and TRBJ1-1; TRBD1 is a possible D gene, resting on 5 matching bases. The sample was naive CD4+ T cells sorted from blood. Per the publication, the cell subset or site label means: CD45RA+ positively selected. The sequence derives from a man aged 18 to 29 in good health. CDR3 reads: CASSQGSANTEAFF. In nucleotide form, the sequence is TGTGCCAGCAGCCAGGGTTCGGCGAACACTGAAGCTTTCTTT.